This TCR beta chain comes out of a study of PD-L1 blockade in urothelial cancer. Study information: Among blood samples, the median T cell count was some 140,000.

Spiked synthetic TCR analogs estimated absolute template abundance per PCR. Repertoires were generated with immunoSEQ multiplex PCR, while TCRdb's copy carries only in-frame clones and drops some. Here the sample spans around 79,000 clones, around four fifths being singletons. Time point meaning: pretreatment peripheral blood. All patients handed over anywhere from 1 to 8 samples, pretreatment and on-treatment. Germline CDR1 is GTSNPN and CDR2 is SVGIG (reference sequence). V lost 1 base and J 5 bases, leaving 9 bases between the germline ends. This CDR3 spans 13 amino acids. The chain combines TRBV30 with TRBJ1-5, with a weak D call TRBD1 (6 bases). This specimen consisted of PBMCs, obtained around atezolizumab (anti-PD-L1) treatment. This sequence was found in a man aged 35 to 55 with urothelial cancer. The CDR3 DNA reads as TGTGCCTGGAGTGCAGGGGTCGATCAGCCCCAGCATTTT. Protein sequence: CAWSAGVDQPQHF.